The T cell receptor (beta chain) described here comes from a study of cytomegalovirus exposure and HLA in healthy donors. The study's findings and limits: TCR clusters originating in the first cohort tended to co-occur in the roughly 120 validation repertoires, according to a later analysis. The majority of TCR sequences were rare, yet some public TCRs appeared in many donors.

Germline CDR1 is SGHVS and CDR2 is FQNEAQ. The CDR3 contains 15 residues. The V end lost 8 bases, the J end lost 3 bases, and 17 bases lay between the germline ends. As for this clone: Its antigen remains unidentified.

This table comes from immunoSEQ multiplex PCR, and its TCRdb copy is limited to in-frame clones, with some not included. Of hundreds of thousands of clones detected, 86% appear once; the ten largest clones hold 0.65% to 0.95%. The receptor comes from a woman under 30 in good health and CMV-seronegative. The sample comprised PBMCs. The V gene is TRBV7-8, the J gene TRBJ1-5, with a weak D call TRBD1 (6 bases). The CDR3: CASSGGRISNQPQHF. The CDR3 DNA reads TGTGCCAGCTCGGGGGGCCGAATATCCAATCAGCCCCAGCATTTT.